This T cell receptor beta chain was recorded in a study of cytomegalovirus exposure and HLA in healthy donors. CDR1 is SGHTA and CDR2 is FQGNSA in the germline V gene. J gave up 0 bases and V 0 bases, and 3 bases lay outside the gene matches. The CDR3 is 16 amino acids. This clone was observed a few times. In the PCR, 60 Vbeta and 13 Jbeta primers were used. Only in-frame clones appear in the TCRdb table, and some are missing; sequencing was by immunoSEQ multiplex PCR. The data contain about 170,000 clones, roughly 80% of them singletons. This sequence was found in a woman younger than 30 in good health and CMV-seronegative. J is TRBJ2-7 and V is TRBV7-2, with 9 bases fitting TRBD1. Source material: PBMCs. In nucleotides, the CDR3 is TGTGCCAGCAGCTTAGCCGGGACAGGGAACTCCTACGAGCAGTACTTC. Its translation: CASSLAGTGNSYEQYF.